The 21 T cell receptor beta chains listed next were all sequenced from one sample in a study of shared clonotypes between healthy human individuals. In the naive CD8 group, cells lacked CD45RO and were positively selected for CCR7, so terminally differentiated effector memory CD45RA+ cells were left out. Sequencing was performed with immunoSEQ multiplex PCR; in TCRdb, only in-frame clones are kept and a portion is missing. In the table there are about 2,200,000 clones, around 93% of which are singletons. The sample consisted of naive CD8+ T cells from PBMCs. All receptors come from a man between 18 and 29 years old in good health. Some clones in this sample may be carry-over from other donors' samples.

The chain recombines TRBV29-1 with TRBJ1-1, with D tentatively TRBD1 (6 bases). Trimming took 5 bases from V and 4 from J, leaving 17 bases between them. Per the germline V gene, CDR1 is SQVTM and CDR2 is ANQGSEA. The CDR3 spans 14 residues. The chain's CDR3 is CSVSRGQGSTEAFF. In nucleotides, the CDR3 is TGCAGCGTTTCCCGGGGCCAGGGGAGCACTGAAGCTTTCTTT.

About this clone itself: Other nucleotide sequences from this sample produce the same CDR3. V gene TRBV27 combines with J gene TRBJ2-1, with 10 nucleotides matching TRBD1. J was trimmed by 3 bases and V by 5 bases; bases with no gene match: 4. CDR1 and CDR2 (germline): MNHEY, SMNVEV (reference sequence). The CDR3 runs to 15 residues. The CDR3 loop is CASSGRDRGYNEQFF. As DNA, the CDR3 is TGTGCCAGCAGTGGCCGGGACAGGGGCTACAATGAGCAGTTCTTC.

Comment on this clone: Different DNA sequences within this sample yield the same CDR3. The chain couples TRBV7-9 to TRBJ1-2, with TRBD1 matching over 7 bases. Germline CDR1 is SEHNR and CDR2 is FQNEAQ (reference sequence). J lost 5 bases, V lost 3 bases, and 3 bases had no gene match. This CDR3 has 13 amino acids. CDR3 loop: CASSLEQGYGYTF. DNA for the CDR3: TGTGCCAGCAGCTTGGAACAGGGGTATGGCTACACCTTC.

A remark on this clone: A far larger clone is just one base off, so this is likely a read error. Distinct nucleotide sequences in the sample also encode this CDR3. This chain uses TRBV4-2 with TRBJ1-2, with no clear D. Germline V gene lookup returns CDR1 LGHNA and CDR2 YNFKEQ. The CDR3 has 14 amino acids. The CDR3 is CASSQENLGYGYTF. For the CDR3, the DNA is TGTGCCAGCAGCCAAGAGAACCTTGGGTATGGCTACACTTTC.

The genes are TRBV27 and TRBJ1-2; weak D call: TRBD1 (6 bases). Trimming pared 8 bases from V and 8 bases from J, leaving 12 bases between. The CDR3 is 11 residues long. Germline values: CDR1 MNHEY, CDR2 SMNVEV (reference sequence). The CDR3 DNA sequence: TGTGCCAGCCATGGGGGGCTCGGCTACACCTTC. Translating gives CASHGGLGYTF.

CDR3 region: CASSDRDNQPQHF. CDR3 in DNA: TGTGCCAGCAGTGACAGGGACAATCAGCCCCAGCATTTT. The chain is built from TRBV6-1 and TRBJ1-5; tentatively, D is TRBD1 (5 bases). V lost 3 bases and J 3 bases, leaving 6 bases between the germline ends. The CDR3 is 13 amino acids. Germline assignment: CDR1 MNHNS and CDR2 SASEGT.

The chain joins TRBV10-3 to TRBJ2-3, with D maybe TRBD2 (5 bases). Trimming left V 7 bases short and J 4 bases short, with 12 bases between. Germline CDR1 ENHRY, CDR2 SYGVKD. The CDR3 extends over 13 amino acids. The CDR3 DNA is TGTGCCATCACTGGCGGAGCGGCAGATACGCAGTATTTT. It translates to CAITGGAADTQYF.

The chain has TRBV10-3 and TRBJ2-1; no definite D call. The CDR3 extends over 14 amino acids. Germline V lookup: CDR1 ENHRY, CDR2 SYGVKD. Trimming stripped 3 bases from V and 6 bases from J, with 12 bases between. The CDR3 loop is CAISESAGSNEQFF. DNA of the CDR3: TGTGCCATCAGTGAAAGTGCAGGTTCCAATGAGCAGTTCTTC.

The rearrangement uses TRBV25-1 and TRBJ2-7; D is perhaps TRBD2 (6 bases). Deletions cut 6 bases from V and 7 bases from J, with 19 bases between. Germline CDR1 MGHDK, CDR2 SYGVNS. This CDR3 has 14 amino acids. CDR3 protein: CASSGTSGPGEQYF. CDR3 sequence (DNA): TGTGCCAGCAGCGGGACTTCCGGGCCTGGGGAGCAGTACTTC.

The chain is built from TRBV27 and TRBJ1-1; D unclear. Germline V lookup: CDR1 MNHEY, CDR2 SMNVEV (reference sequence). V lost 7 bases to trimming and J lost 2 bases, with 8 bases between them. The CDR3 is 12 residues long. The CDR3 sequence: CASKGFNTEAFF. The CDR3 region has the DNA TGTGCCAGCAAAGGTTTCAACACTGAAGCTTTCTTT.

This clone was detected once. The rearrangement joins TRBV29-1 to TRBJ2-3; TRBD2 agrees at 10 bases. Germline assignment: CDR1 SQVTM and CDR2 ANQGSEA. The CDR3 totals 14 residues. V lost 5 bases to trimming and J lost 1 base; unmatched junction nucleotides: 3. The CDR3 region is CSVLGLAGTDTQYF. The CDR3 region has the DNA TGCAGCGTTCTCGGACTAGCGGGCACAGATACGCAGTATTTT.

The chain recombines TRBV6-4 with TRBJ2-3; D may be TRBD2 (6 bases). Per the germline V gene, CDR1 is MRHNA and CDR2 is SNTAGT. Between the trimmed V and J ends, which lost 0 bases and 2 bases, there was a span of 12 bases. CDR3 length equals 16 residues. The DNA of the CDR3 is TGTGCCAGCAGTGACTCGAGTAGCGGTTACACAGATACGCAGTATTTT. Its protein product is CASSDSSSGYTDTQYF.

The chain uses TRBV5-4 and TRBJ2-3, with 8 bases identical to TRBD2. CDR3 size: 15 residues. Germline-derived CDR1 and CDR2 are SGHNT and YYREEE (reference sequence). V lost 1 base and J lost 1; bases outside the gene matches: 2. The CDR3 protein is CASSLTGGRTDTQYF. CDR3 nucleotides: TGTGCCAGCAGCTTGACGGGAGGGCGCACAGATACGCAGTATTTT. Variable domain in full (rest from reference TRBV5-4 and TRBJ2-3): ETGVTQSPTHLIKTRGQQVTLRCSSQSGHNTVSWYQQALGQGPQFIFQYYREEENGRGNFPPRFSGLQFPNYSSELNVNALELDDSALYLCASSLTGGRTDTQYFGPGTRLTVL.

The chain links TRBV29-1 to TRBJ2-3; 8 nucleotides line up with TRBD2. The CDR3 loop spans 14 amino acids. V was clipped by 7 bases and J by 4 bases; unmatched bases: 10. Looked up from germline, CDR1 is SQVTM and CDR2 is ANQGSEA. In DNA, the CDR3 is TGCAGCGCGCAAGCGGGAGAGGGCTCAGATACGCAGTATTTT. Residues: CSAQAGEGSDTQYF.

The J gene is TRBJ2-1, the V gene TRBV2; D is unclear. Trimming stripped 1 base from V and 15 bases from J, with 19 bases between. The CDR3 is made up of 14 amino acids. Germline V lookup: CDR1 SNHLY, CDR2 FYNNEI. CDR3 in amino acids: CASSEGSVLPDLFF. The CDR3 coding sequence is TGTGCCAGCAGTGAAGGTTCGGTCCTTCCGGATTTGTTCTTC.

The CDR3 loop is CASSPLRDLLAKNIQYF. DNA of the CDR3: TGCGCCAGCAGTCCCCTCCGGGACCTTCTAGCCAAAAACATTCAGTACTTC. This sequence joins TRBV23-1 and TRBJ2-4; D could derive from TRBD1 or TRBD2 (5 bases each). TRBV23-1 has ORF status, its function being uncertain. CDR3 length: 17 amino acids. The V gene lost 4 bases and the J gene lost 0 bases, with 16 bases spanning the gap.

This clone has more than one count but fewer than ten. This chain links TRBV30 with TRBJ1-1; TRBD1 might be the D (5 bases). The length of the CDR3 is 13 residues. The ends were cut back, 0 bases at V and 1 base at J, with 6 bases in the middle. In germline, CDR1 is GTSNPN, CDR2 SVGIG (reference sequence). The CDR3, as DNA: TGTGCCTGGAGTGTACAGGCGAACACTGAAGCTTTCTTT. Protein product: CAWSVQANTEAFF.

The chain has TRBV2 and TRBJ2-7, with 12 nucleotides matching TRBD1. J lost 3 bases, V lost 5 bases, and 8 bases had no gene match. Germline V gene lookup returns CDR1 SNHLY and CDR2 FYNNEI. There are 16 residues in the CDR3. The CDR3 sequence: CASSTRDRGLGYEQYF. The CDR3 nucleotides read TGTGCCAGCAGTACCCGGGACAGGGGGCTTGGCTACGAGCAGTACTTC.

The V and J genes are TRBV10-3 and TRBJ2-7, with 7 positions matching TRBD1. Germline CDR1 reads ENHRY; CDR2 reads SYGVKD. V lost 6 bases and J lost 2; bases outside the gene matches: 10. This CDR3 has 15 residues. The CDR3 protein is CAIRAGTAITYEQYF. The CDR3 DNA sequence: TGTGCCATCAGGGCTGGGACAGCCATCACCTACGAGCAGTACTTC.

V gene TRBV27 combines with J gene TRBJ2-5; tentative D call: TRBD1 (6 bases). The CDR3 sequence is 15 residues long. From germline, CDR1 is MNHEY and CDR2 SMNVEV (reference sequence). Trimming left V 6 bases short and J 5 bases short, with 19 bases between. CDR3 protein: CASSYSRVRGETQYF. As DNA, the CDR3 is TGTGCCAGCAGCTACTCCAGGGTGAGGGGGGAGACCCAGTACTTC.

The CDR3 DNA reads TGTGCCAGCAGGGGACAGAAGATGAGTGAGCAGTTCTTC. It specifies CASRGQKMSEQFF. The V and J genes are TRBV27 and TRBJ2-1; 7 positions agree with TRBD1. This CDR3 comprises 13 residues. Trimming removed 6 bases from V and 9 bases from J; junction bases left unmatched: 8. Germline V gene data show CDR1 as MNHEY and CDR2 as SMNVEV (reference sequence).